The text below deals with one TCR beta chain. The V gene's germline CDR1 is SGHVS and CDR2 FNYEAQ. V was pared by 3 bases and J by 2 bases, with 2 bases between. The CDR3 length is 12 residues. TCRdb reprocessed the 5' RACE reads with MiXCR, giving one entry per CDR3 protein. The profile covers some 69,000 distinct CDR3 sequences, with 16% appearing a single time and approximately 4.8% taken by the ten largest. This sample was taken from a study of T cells of healthy individuals. The chain employs TRBV7-6 and TRBJ2-1; D is uncertain. This clonotype was sampled from a human donor in good health. CDR3 residues: CASSFPYNEQFF. For the CDR3, the DNA is TGTGCCAGCAGCTTCCCCTACAATGAGCAGTTCTTC.